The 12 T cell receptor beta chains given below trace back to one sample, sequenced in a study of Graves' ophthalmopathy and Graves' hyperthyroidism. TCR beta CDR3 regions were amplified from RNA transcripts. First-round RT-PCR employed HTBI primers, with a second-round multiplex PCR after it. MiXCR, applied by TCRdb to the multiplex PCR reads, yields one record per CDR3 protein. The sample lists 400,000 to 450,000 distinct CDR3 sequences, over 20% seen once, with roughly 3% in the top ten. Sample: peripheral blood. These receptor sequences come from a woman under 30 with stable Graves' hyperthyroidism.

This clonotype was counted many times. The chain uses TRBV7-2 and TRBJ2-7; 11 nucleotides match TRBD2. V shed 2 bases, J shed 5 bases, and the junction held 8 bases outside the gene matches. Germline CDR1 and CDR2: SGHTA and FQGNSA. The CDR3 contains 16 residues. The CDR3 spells CASSLRLAGGPDEQYF. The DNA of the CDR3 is TGTGCCAGCAGCTTAAGGCTAGCGGGAGGCCCGGACGAGCAGTACTTC.

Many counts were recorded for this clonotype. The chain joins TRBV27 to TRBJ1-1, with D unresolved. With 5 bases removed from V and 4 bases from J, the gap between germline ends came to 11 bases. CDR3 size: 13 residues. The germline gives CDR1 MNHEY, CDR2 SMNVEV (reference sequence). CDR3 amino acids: CASSTRGGTEAFF. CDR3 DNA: TGTGCCAGCAGTACGCGGGGAGGCACTGAAGCTTTCTTT.

The DNA for the CDR3 is TGTGCCAGTAGTACCACAGGGAATCGGGAGACCCAGTACTTC. It codes for CASSTTGNRETQYF. The chain uses TRBV19 and TRBJ2-5, with D tentatively TRBD1 (6 bases). The CDR3 contains 14 residues. The V gene lost 4 bases and the J gene lost 5 bases, with 14 bases spanning the gap. The germline V gene has CDR1 LNHDA and CDR2 SQIVND (reference sequence).

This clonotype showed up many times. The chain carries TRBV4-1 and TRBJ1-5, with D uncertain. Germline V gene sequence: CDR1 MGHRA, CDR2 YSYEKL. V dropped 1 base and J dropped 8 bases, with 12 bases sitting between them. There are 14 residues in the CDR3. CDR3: CASSQARIVEPQHF. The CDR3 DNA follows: TGCGCCAGCAGCCAAGCAAGGATAGTAGAGCCCCAGCATTTT.

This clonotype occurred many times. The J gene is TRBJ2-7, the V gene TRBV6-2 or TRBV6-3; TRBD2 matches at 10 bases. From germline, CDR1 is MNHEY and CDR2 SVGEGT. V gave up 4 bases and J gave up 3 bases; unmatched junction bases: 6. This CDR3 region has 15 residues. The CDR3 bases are TGTGCCAGCAGTTCTCCCGCTAGCGGGAGCTACGAGCAGTACTTC. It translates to CASSSPASGSYEQYF.

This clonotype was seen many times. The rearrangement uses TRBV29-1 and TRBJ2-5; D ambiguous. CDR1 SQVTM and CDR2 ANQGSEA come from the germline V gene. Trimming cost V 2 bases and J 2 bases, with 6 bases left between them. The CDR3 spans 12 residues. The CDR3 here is CSVEPNQETQYF. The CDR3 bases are TGCAGCGTTGAACCGAATCAAGAGACCCAGTACTTC.

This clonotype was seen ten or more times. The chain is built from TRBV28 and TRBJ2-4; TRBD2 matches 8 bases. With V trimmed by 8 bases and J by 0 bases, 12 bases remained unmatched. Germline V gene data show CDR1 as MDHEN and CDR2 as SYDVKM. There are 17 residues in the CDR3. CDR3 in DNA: TGTGCCAGCCTGAGCCTGGGGACTAGGTTAGCCAAAAACATTCAGTACTTC. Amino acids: CASLSLGTRLAKNIQYF.

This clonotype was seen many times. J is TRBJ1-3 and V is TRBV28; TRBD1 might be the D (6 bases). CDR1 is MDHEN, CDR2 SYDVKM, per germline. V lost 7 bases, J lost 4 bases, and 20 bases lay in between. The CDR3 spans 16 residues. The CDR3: CASTYGGPYLGNTIYF. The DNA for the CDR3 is TGTGCCAGCACCTACGGGGGGCCCTACCTGGGAAACACCATATATTTT. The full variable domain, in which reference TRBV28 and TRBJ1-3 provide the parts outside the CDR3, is DVKVTQSSRYLVKRTGEKVFLECVQDMDHENMFWYRQDPGLGLRLIYFSYDVKMKEKGDIPEGYSVSREKKERFSLILESASTNQTSMYLCASTYGGPYLGNTIYFGEGSWLTVV.

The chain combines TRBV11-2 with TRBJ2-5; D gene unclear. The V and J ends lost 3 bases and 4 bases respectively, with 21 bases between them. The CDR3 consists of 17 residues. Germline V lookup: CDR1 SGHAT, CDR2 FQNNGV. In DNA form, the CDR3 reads TGTGCCAGCAGCTTGGAAGATGCTTTCTATACTCGAGAGACCCAGTACTTC. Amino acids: CASSLEDAFYTRETQYF.

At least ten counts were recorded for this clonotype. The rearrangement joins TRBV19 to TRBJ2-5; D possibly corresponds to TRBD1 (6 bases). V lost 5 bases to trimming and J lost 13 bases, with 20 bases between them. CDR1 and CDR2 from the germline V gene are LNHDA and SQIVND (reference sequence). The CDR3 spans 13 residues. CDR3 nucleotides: TGTGCCAGTAGTGATACCCGGGACACGGAACCGTACTTC. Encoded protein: CASSDTRDTEPYF.

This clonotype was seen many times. The CDR3: CASSSDRGEQYF. In DNA, the CDR3 is TGTGCCAGCAGTTCGGACAGGGGCGAGCAGTACTTC. The chain is built from TRBV7-9 and TRBJ2-7; 9 bases fit TRBD1. The germline gives CDR1 SEHNR, CDR2 FQNEAQ (reference sequence). The CDR3 contains 12 residues. Trimming took 6 bases from V and 6 from J; bases not matched to a gene: 3.

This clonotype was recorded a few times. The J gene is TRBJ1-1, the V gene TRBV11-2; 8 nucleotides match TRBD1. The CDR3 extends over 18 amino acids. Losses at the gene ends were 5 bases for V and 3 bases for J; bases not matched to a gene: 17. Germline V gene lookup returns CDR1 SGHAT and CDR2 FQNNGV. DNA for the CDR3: TGTGCCAGCAGCGCCACTAACCCCGGACAGGGTGCCGACACTGAAGCTTTCTTT. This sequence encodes CASSATNPGQGADTEAFF.